This TCR beta chain was obtained from a study of shared clonotypes between healthy human individuals. CDR1 and CDR2 (germline): SEHNR, FQNEAQ (reference sequence). The CDR3 is 16 amino acids. The V end lost 5 bases, the J end lost 3 bases, and 20 bases lay between the germline ends. TCRdb's copy holds only in-frame clones and misses some; the assay was immunoSEQ multiplex PCR. The sample holds around 370,000 clones, around 96% seen once. Findings of the study overall: Richness estimates generally favored naive over memory subsets. Naive CD4 clonotype sharing across several donors was approximately 5%.

CD45RO+ cells were combined with CCR7-negative CD45RA+ TemRA cells to form CD8 memory. Of note for this clone: Its antigen is still unknown.

The origin of this receptor is a young man in good health. The J gene is TRBJ2-7, the V gene TRBV7-9; D tentatively reads TRBD1 or TRBD2 (6 bases each). The sample comprised memory CD8+ T cells sorted from blood. Noted subset: CD45RO+ cells pooled with CCR7-negative TemRA cells. CDR3 nucleotide sequence: TGTGCCAGCAGCCCTAGTCAGGGGAGCGGGCGCTACGAGCAGTACTTC. Its protein is CASSPSQGSGRYEQYF.